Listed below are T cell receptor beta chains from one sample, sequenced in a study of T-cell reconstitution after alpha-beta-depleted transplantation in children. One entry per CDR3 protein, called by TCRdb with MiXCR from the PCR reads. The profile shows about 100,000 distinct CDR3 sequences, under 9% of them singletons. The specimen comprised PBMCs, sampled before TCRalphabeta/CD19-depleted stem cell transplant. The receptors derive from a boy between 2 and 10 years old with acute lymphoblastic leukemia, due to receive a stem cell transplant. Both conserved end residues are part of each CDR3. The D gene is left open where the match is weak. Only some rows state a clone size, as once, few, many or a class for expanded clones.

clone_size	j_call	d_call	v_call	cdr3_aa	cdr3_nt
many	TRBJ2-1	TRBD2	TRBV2	CASSEGLGSDEQFF	TGTGCCAGCAGTGAGGGACTAGGCAGCGATGAGCAGTTCTTC
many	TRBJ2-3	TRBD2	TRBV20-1	CSASRSSGGLGYTQYF	TGCAGTGCTAGCCGCTCTAGCGGGGGACTGGGCTATACGCAGTATTTT
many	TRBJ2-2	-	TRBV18	CASSRRKGGTGELFF	TGTGCCAGCTCACGCCGGAAGGGCGGCACCGGGGAGCTGTTTTTT
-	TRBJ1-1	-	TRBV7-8	CASTTRGRLNTEAFF	TGTGCCAGCACCACCCGGGGTAGACTGAACACTGAAGCTTTCTTT
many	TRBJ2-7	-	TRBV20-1	CSAGGLYEQYF	TGCAGTGCCGGGGGACTCTACGAGCAGTACTTC
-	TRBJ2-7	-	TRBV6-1	CASTTRAPSYEQYF	TGTGCCAGCACTACCAGGGCTCCCTCCTACGAGCAGTACTTC
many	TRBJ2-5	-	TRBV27	CASSSNQETQYF	TGTGCCAGCAGTTCCAACCAAGAGACCCAGTACTTC
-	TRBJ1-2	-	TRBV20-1	CSARAGLSRDGYTF	TGCAGTGCTAGGGCGGGGCTCTCGAGGGATGGCTACACCTTC
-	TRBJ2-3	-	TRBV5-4	CASSKEFTDTQYF	TGTGCCAGCAGCAAGGAGTTCACAGATACGCAGTATTTT
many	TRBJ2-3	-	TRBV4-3	CASSQTATRSGTDTQYF	TGCGCCAGCAGCCAGACCGCCACTAGGTCGGGCACAGATACGCAGTATTTT
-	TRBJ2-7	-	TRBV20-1	CSARDNTGKINEQYF	TGCAGTGCTAGAGATAACACAGGGAAAATCAACGAGCAGTACTTC
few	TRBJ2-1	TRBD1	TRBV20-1	CSAEPGQGYNEQFF	TGCAGTGCTGAACCGGGACAGGGCTACAATGAGCAGTTCTTC
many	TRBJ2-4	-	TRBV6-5	CATVDKNIQYF	TGTGCCACCGTGGACAAAAACATTCAGTACTTC
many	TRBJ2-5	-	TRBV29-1	CSVVRAETQYF	TGCAGCGTTGTTAGGGCAGAGACCCAGTACTTC
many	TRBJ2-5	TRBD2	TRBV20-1	CSALGGETQYF	TGCAGTGCTCTCGGGGGGGAGACCCAGTACTTC
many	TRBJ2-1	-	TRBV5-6	CASSLARYEQFF	TGTGCCAGCAGCTTGGCCAGGTATGAGCAGTTCTTC
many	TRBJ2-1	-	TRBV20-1	CSTPDGRASYNEQFF	TGCAGTACACCCGACGGGCGGGCATCCTACAATGAGCAGTTCTTC
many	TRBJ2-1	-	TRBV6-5	CASSSRDSRGNEQFF	TGTGCCAGCAGTTCCCGGGACTCCCGAGGCAATGAGCAGTTCTTC
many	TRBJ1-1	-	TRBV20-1	CSAPTEENTEAFF	TGCAGTGCTCCGACAGAGGAGAACACTGAAGCTTTCTTT
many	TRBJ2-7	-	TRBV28	CASRTLTSFEQYF	TGTGCCAGCAGGACCCTCACTTCATTCGAGCAGTACTTC
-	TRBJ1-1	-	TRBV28	CATNGGVRTEAFF	TGTGCCACTAATGGGGGGGTACGGACTGAAGCTTTCTTT
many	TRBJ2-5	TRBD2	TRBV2	CASSMNGGGYQETQYF	TGTGCCAGCAGTATGAATGGCGGGGGGTACCAAGAGACCCAGTACTTC
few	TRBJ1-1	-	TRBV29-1	CSAGDGGPKTFF	TGCAGCGCCGGGGACGGGGGCCCGAAAACTTTCTTT
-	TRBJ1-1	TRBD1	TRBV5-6	CASSYRGAGLREAFF	TGTGCCAGCAGCTACAGGGGCGCAGGGCTCCGTGAAGCTTTCTTT
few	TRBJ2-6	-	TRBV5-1	CASSLAGGSGANVLTF	TGCGCCAGCAGCTTGGCCGGGGGCTCTGGGGCCAACGTCCTGACTTTC
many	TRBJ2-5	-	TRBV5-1	CASSSGPKETQYF	TGCGCCAGCTCGAGCGGGCCCAAAGAGACCCAGTACTTC
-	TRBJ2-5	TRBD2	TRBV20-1	CSVLGRAGIETQYF	TGCAGTGTACTGGGACGAGCGGGGATCGAGACCCAGTACTTC
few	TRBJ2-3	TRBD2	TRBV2	CASEGRGADTQYF	TGTGCCAGCGAGGGGAGGGGTGCAGATACGCAGTATTTT
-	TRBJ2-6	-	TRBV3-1	CASSQEVVRQALGSGANVLTF	TGTGCCAGCAGCCAAGAAGTGGTGCGCCAGGCCCTGGGCTCTGGGGCCAACGTCCTGACTTTC
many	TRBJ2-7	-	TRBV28	CASSLGERQQYF	TGTGCCAGCAGTTTAGGGGAAAGGCAGCAGTACTTC
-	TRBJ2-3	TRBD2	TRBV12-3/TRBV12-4	CTISPETSGGAGDTQYF	TGTACCATCAGCCCAGAGACTAGCGGGGGGGCAGGGGATACGCAGTATTTT
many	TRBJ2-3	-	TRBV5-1	CASSLGGSDTQYF	TGCGCCAGCAGCTTGGGAGGCTCGGATACGCAGTATTTT
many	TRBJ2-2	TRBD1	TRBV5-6	CASRRTGTVTGELFF	TGTGCCAGCAGGCGAACCGGGACAGTCACCGGGGAGCTGTTTTTT
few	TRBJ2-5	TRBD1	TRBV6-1	CASSRPDRVGETQYF	TGTGCCAGCAGTCGCCCCGACAGGGTCGGGGAGACCCAGTACTTC
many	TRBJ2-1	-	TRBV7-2	CASTPGVRQFF	TGTGCCAGCACCCCAGGAGTACGGCAGTTCTTC
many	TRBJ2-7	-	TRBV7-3	CASSLYRGYEQYF	TGTGCCAGCAGCTTATATAGAGGCTACGAGCAGTACTTC
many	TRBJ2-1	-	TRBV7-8	CAVGGLSSYNEQFF	TGTGCCGTCGGCGGATTAAGCTCCTACAATGAGCAGTTCTTC
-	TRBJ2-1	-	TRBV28	CASSFRGYNEQFF	TGTGCCAGCAGTTTTAGGGGATACAATGAGCAGTTCTTC
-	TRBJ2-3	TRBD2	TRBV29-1	CSVFRGGVINTQYF	TGCAGCGTTTTCCGGGGGGGCGTAATAAATACGCAGTATTTT
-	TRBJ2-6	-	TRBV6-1	CASSAGVGANVLTF	TGTGCCAGCAGTGCAGGGGTTGGGGCCAACGTCCTGACTTTC
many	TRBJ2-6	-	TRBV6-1	CASSEQGGSGANVLTF	TGTGCCAGCAGTGAACAGGGGGGTTCTGGGGCCAACGTCCTGACTTTC
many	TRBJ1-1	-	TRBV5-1	CASSPSSTGLVEAFF	TGCGCCAGCAGCCCATCATCTACAGGGTTGGTTGAAGCTTTCTTT
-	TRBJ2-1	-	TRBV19	CASSSLNGAYNEQFF	TGTGCCAGTAGTAGCCTAAACGGGGCCTACAATGAGCAGTTCTTC
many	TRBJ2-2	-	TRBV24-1	CATSRVNTGELFF	TGTGCCACCAGCAGGGTGAACACCGGGGAGCTGTTTTTT
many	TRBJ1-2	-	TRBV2	CASIPGTEEINYGYTF	TGTGCCAGCATTCCAGGGACGGAAGAAATTAACTATGGCTACACCTTC
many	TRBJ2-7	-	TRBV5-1	CASSLEGVGQYF	TGCGCCAGCAGCTTGGAGGGAGTAGGGCAGTACTTC